The clone carrying this T cell receptor (beta chain) was detected once. The antigen is unknown. These data originate in a study of cytomegalovirus exposure and HLA in healthy donors. Study findings and constraints: Later analysis associated a missense DCLRE1C variant with TCR beta V- and J-gene trimming. The only immune exposure information that was available was CMV serostatus.

Losses at the gene ends were 3 bases for V and 2 bases for J; bases not matched to a gene: 2. Germline V lookup: CDR1 SGHTA, CDR2 FQGTGA. This CDR3 comprises 14 residues. In the PCR, 60 Vbeta and 13 Jbeta primers were used. Sequenced by immunoSEQ multiplex PCR; TCRdb stores in-frame clones only, minus some. The sample comprises 180,000 or so clones, approximately 83% of which are singletons, and 0.075% to 0.1% rests with the top ten. The clonotype originates from a boy aged 2 to 10 in good health and CMV-seronegative. The sequencing input was PBMCs. The rearrangement joins TRBV7-3 to TRBJ2-3; 7 bases are shared with TRBD1. The CDR3: CASSLTGYTDTQYF. The DNA of the CDR3 is TGTGCCAGCAGCTTGACAGGGTACACAGATACGCAGTATTTT.